Sequencing of this T cell receptor (beta chain) was carried out in a study of T cells after posttransplantation cyclophosphamide. With V trimmed by 1 base and J by 5 bases, 8 bases remained unmatched. The CDR3 has 15 residues. The germline gives CDR1 SGHRS, CDR2 YFSETQ. Sequencing was performed with immunoSEQ multiplex PCR; in TCRdb, only in-frame clones are kept and a portion is missing. This record lists some 46,000 clones, none seen once only, and the top ten clones contain around 2.1%. Peripheral blood was collected from the related graft donor on the marrow donation day. This sequence was found in a man in his forties in good health, CMV-negative, and a related stem cell transplant donor. The rearrangement uses TRBV5-1 and TRBJ2-5; 7 bases fit TRBD2. Sequencing input: PBMCs. The CDR3 region is CASSLNSLAVETQYF. DNA of the CDR3: TGCGCCAGCAGCTTGAATTCGCTAGCGGTGGAGACCCAGTACTTC.